This T cell receptor beta chain was identified in a study of neoadjuvant anti-PD-1 for oral cavity cancer. About the research overall: Patients without progression received a fourth nivolumab dose around day 43, then surgical resection on days 50-56.

The germline CDR1 and CDR2 sequences are MNHNS and SASEGT. The CDR3 runs 17 residues. The junction had 7 bases not matched to a gene; V was cut back by 0 bases and J by 5 bases. These oral cavity squamous cell carcinomas were HPV-negative and locally advanced. The table came from immunoSEQ multiplex PCR; TCRdb's copy has only in-frame clones and leaves some out. The sample lists fewer than 20,000 clones, about 70% occurring once. This TCR came from a person aged 35-79 years with oral cavity squamous cell carcinoma. The chain employs TRBV6-1 and TRBJ1-5, with TRBD1 identical over 10 bases. The sample in question was PBMCs, obtained before nivolumab (anti-PD-1) treatment. In DNA, the CDR3 is TGTGCCAGCAGTGAAGCGCTTATTGGGACAGGGGATCAGCCCCAGCATTTT. The encoded protein is CASSEALIGTGDQPQHF.